A selection of T cell receptor beta chains follows, all from one sample in a study of blood T cells in healthy people across ages. TCRdb independently ran MiXCR on the 5' RACE reads; one entry per CDR3 protein. The repertoire has 600,000 to 1,000,000 distinct CDR3 sequences, 58% of them found once; the top ten carry around 20%. Sequenced sample: blood. These receptors came from a man aged 30-40 years in good health. Each CDR3 is given with its conserved first and last residue. Fields, in order: D gene, clone size, J gene, V gene, CDR3 protein, CDR3 DNA. A D gene is named only where the DNA matches it firmly. Where a row states a size, it is once, few, many or the class of an expanded clone; other rows omit it.

-,-,TRBJ2-7,TRBV28,CASRIGVSEQYF,TGTGCCAGCAGAATAGGTGTAAGCGAGCAGTACTTC
-,-,TRBJ2-5,TRBV3-1,CASRKSSGLQETQYF,TGTGCCAGCCGCAAGTCTTCAGGACTGCAAGAGACCCAGTACTTC
-,few,TRBJ2-5,TRBV29-1,CSVERFGDGETQYF,TGCAGCGTTGAGAGGTTTGGAGATGGGGAGACCCAGTACTTC
-,once,TRBJ2-1,TRBV20-1,CSARDRLYEQFF,TGCAGTGCTAGAGATCGTCTCTATGAGCAGTTCTTC
-,-,TRBJ2-1,TRBV4-3,CASSQDRAGSNEQFF,TGCGCCAGCAGCCAAGATCGTGCAGGCAGCAATGAGCAGTTCTTC
TRBD1,few,TRBJ2-7,TRBV9,CASSVAGTGVLEQYF,TGTGCCAGCAGCGTAGCTGGGACAGGGGTCTTGGAGCAGTACTTC
-,-,TRBJ1-6,TRBV20-1,CSARDQGPLNSPLHF,TGCAGTGCTAGAGATCAGGGCCCCTTGAATTCACCCCTCCACTTT
TRBD2,-,TRBJ2-7,TRBV11-2,CASSMSGGVDAYEQYF,TGTGCCAGCAGTATGTCGGGGGGGGTTGACGCCTACGAGCAGTACTTC
-,-,TRBJ2-1,TRBV7-9,CASSLTLPDKFF,TGTGCCAGCAGCTTAACCCTGCCAGACAAGTTCTTC
-,-,TRBJ2-7,TRBV6-1,CASNAGITYEQYF,TGTGCCAGCAACGCGGGAATTACCTACGAGCAGTACTTC
-,once,TRBJ2-7,TRBV12-5,CASANFPVSGGSNEQYF,TGTGCTAGTGCAAACTTCCCGGTCTCTGGCGGATCAAACGAGCAGTACTTC